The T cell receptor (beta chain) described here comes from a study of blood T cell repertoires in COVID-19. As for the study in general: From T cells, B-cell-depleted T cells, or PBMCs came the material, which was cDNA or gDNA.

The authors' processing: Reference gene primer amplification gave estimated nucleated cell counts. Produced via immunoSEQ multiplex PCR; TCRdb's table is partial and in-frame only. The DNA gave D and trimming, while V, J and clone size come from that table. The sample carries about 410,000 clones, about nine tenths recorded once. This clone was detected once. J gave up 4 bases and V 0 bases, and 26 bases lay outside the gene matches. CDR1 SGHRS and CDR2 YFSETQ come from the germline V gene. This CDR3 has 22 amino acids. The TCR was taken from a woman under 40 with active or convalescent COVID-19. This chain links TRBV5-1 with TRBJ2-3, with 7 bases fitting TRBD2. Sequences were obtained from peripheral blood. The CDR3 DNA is TGCGCCAGCAGCTTGGACCGGTCGTCCCGCGGGAGCCTCTTCTTTTTGGCAGATACGCAGTATTTT. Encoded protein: CASSLDRSSRGSLFFLADTQYF.